This TCR beta chain was sequenced for a study of monozygotic twins with inflammatory bowel disease. TCRdb re-called the 5' RACE reads; one entry per CDR3 protein, DNA not given. Its table records about 210,000 distinct CDR3 sequences. Study conclusions and caveats: Separate T cell subtypes could not be resolved from one another.

Turning to this clonotype: No antigen is known for it.

This TCR came from a human donor with ulcerative colitis or Crohn's disease, or a healthy co-twin of an affected twin (not recorded which). The sequencing sample was made of blood.

CDR3 amino acids: CSAILGVETQYF. The V and J genes are TRBV20-1 and TRBJ2-5; TCRdb selects TRBD1, and the lack of DNA leaves this call unchecked. Germline V gene sequence: CDR1 DFQATT, CDR2 SNEGSKA (reference sequence). The CDR3 is 12 residues long.